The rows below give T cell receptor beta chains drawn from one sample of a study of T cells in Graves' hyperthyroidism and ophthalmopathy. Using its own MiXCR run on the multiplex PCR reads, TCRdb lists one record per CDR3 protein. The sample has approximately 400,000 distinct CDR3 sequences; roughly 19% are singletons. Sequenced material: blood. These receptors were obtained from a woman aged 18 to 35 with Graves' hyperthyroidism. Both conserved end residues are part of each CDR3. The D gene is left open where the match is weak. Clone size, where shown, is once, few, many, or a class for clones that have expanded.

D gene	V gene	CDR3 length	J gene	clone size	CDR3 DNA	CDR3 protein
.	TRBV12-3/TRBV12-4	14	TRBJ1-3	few	TGTGCCAGTCATTTCACGGACTCTGGAAACACCATATATTTT	CASHFTDSGNTIYF
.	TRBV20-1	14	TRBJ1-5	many	TGCAGTGCTAGAGATGGGGGGCACAATCAGCCCCAGCATTTT	CSARDGGHNQPQHF
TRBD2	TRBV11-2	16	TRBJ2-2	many	TGTGCCAGCAGCCTGGGACTAGCGGTTAACACCGGGGAGCTGTTTTTT	CASSLGLAVNTGELFF
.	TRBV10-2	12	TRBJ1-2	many	TGCGCCAGCAGCCCCCAGGGCCCGGGCTACACCTTC	CASSPQGPGYTF
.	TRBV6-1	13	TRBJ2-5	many	TGTGCCAGCAGTGATCCGGGTCGTGAGACCCAGTACTTC	CASSDPGRETQYF
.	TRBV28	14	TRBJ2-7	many	TGTGCCAGCAGAGAAAAGGGCGAGGCCTACGAGCAGTACTTC	CASREKGEAYEQYF
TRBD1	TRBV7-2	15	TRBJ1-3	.	TGTGCCAGCAGCCCCCGGACAGGGGCTGGAAACACCATATATTTT	CASSPRTGAGNTIYF
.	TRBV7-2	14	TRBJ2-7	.	TGTGCCAGCAAGGGCGAAACGTGGAACTACGAGCAGTACTTC	CASKGETWNYEQYF
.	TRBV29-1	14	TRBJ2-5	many	TGCAGCGTTGAAGTACGGACACGTCAAGAGACCCAGTACTTC	CSVEVRTRQETQYF
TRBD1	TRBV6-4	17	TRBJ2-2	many	TGTGCCAGCAGTGACTCGTGGGGACAGGGGGCTACCGGGGAGCTGTTTTTT	CASSDSWGQGATGELFF
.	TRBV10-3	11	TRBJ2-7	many	TGTGCCATCAGTGAAACCTACGAGCAGTACTTC	CAISETYEQYF
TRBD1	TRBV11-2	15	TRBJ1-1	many	TGTGCCAGCAGACAGGACAGGGTGGCTTCCACTGAAGCTTTCTTT	CASRQDRVASTEAFF
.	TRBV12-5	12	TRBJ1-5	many	TGTGCTAGTGGTTTGGGTCTTCAGCCCCAGCATTTT	CASGLGLQPQHF
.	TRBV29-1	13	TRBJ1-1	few	TGCAGCGGATCGCAAGGCCACCGGACTGAATCTTTCTTT	CSGSQGHRTESFF
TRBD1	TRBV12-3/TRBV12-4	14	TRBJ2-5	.	TGTGCCAGCAGCCAATCGGGACAGGGAGAGACCCAGTACTTC	CASSQSGQGETQYF
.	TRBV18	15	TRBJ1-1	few	TGTGCCAGCTCACCACTCTGCAGGTGGTGCACTGAAGCTTTCTTT	CASSPLCRWCTEAFF
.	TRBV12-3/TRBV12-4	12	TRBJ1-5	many	TGTGCCAGCAGGAGGGCCGTTGAGCCCCAGCATTTT	CASRRAVEPQHF
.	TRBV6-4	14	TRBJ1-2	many	TGTGCCAGCAGTGACTCGGCGTCGTCTACAGGCTACACCTTC	CASSDSASSTGYTF
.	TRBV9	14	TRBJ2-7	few	TGTGCCAGCAGCGTAGGTCCTGACTCCTACGAGCAGTACTTC	CASSVGPDSYEQYF
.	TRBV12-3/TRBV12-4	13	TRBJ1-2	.	TGTGCCAGCAGTTCGACCCGCACTCATGGCTACACCTTC	CASSSTRTHGYTF
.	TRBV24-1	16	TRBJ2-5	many	TGTGCCACCAGTGATCAGGGGACACTTACTCAAGAGACCCAGTACTTC	CATSDQGTLTQETQYF
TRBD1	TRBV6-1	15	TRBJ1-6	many	TGTGCCAGCAGACACAGGGGCACCTATAATTCACCCCTCCACTTT	CASRHRGTYNSPLHF
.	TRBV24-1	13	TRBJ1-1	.	TGTGCCACCAGTGATTCCGGACCGAATGAAGCTTTCTTT	CATSDSGPNEAFF
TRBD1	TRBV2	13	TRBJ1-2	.	TGTGCCAGCAGTGGGACAGGGGGCGATGGCTACACCTTC	CASSGTGGDGYTF
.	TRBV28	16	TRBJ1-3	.	TGTGCCAGCAGACACGGTAAAGGGGTAGGCGGAAACACCATATATTTT	CASRHGKGVGGNTIYF
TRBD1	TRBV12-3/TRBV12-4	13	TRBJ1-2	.	TGTGCCAGCACCCCGACAGGGGGCGATGGCTACACCTTC	CASTPTGGDGYTF
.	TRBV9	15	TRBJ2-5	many	TGTGCCAGCAGCCCGACCCCCGGGGTAGAAGAGACCCAGTACTTC	CASSPTPGVEETQYF
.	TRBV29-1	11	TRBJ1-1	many	TGCAGCGCCGGTTGGAGCACTGAAGCTTTCTTT	CSAGWSTEAFF
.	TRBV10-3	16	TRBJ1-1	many	TGTGCCATCACGGGCAGGGGTTTTCATGGCGACACTGAAGCTTTCTTT	CAITGRGFHGDTEAFF
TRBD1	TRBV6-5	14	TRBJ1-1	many	TGTGCCAGCAGTTTTCGACAGGGGGGGCCCGAAGCTTTCTTT	CASSFRQGGPEAFF
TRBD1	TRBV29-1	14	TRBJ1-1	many	TGCAGCGTTGAACCGGGACAGAAGAACACTGAAGCTTTCTTT	CSVEPGQKNTEAFF
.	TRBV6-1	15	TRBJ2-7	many	TGTGCCAGCAGCGCCCAGATACGGGGGTCCTACGAGCAGTACTTC	CASSAQIRGSYEQYF
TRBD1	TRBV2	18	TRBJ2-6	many	TGTGCCAGCAAGGTCGGGACAGGGGGAATGGCTGGGGCCAACGTCCTGACTTTC	CASKVGTGGMAGANVLTF
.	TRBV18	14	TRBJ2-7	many	TGTGCCAGCTCACCAAGTCAGGGTCGAGACGAGCAGTACTTC	CASSPSQGRDEQYF
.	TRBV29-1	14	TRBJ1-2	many	TGCAGCGCAGATCCTTTCGCGGGGGCCTATGGCTACACCTTC	CSADPFAGAYGYTF
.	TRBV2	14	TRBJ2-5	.	TGTGCCAGCAAGGCAGATAATACTCAAGAGACCCAGTACTTC	CASKADNTQETQYF
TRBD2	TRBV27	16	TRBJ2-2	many	TGTGCCAGCAGTCCCCCTTACGGGGGGAAGCCCGGGGAGCTGTTTTTT	CASSPPYGGKPGELFF
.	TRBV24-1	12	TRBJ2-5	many	TGTGCCACCAGTGATTTGGGAGAGACCCAGTACTTC	CATSDLGETQYF
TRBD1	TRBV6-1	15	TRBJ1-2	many	TGTGCCAGCAACCTCTTACAGGGGGCTAACTATGGCTACACCTTC	CASNLLQGANYGYTF
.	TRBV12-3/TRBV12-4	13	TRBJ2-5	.	TGTGCCAGCAGCCCCTTGAAATTGGCGACCCAGTACTTC	CASSPLKLATQYF
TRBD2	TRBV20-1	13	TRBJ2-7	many	TGCAGTGCTAGGGGCGGGACTACCTACGAGCAGTACTTC	CSARGGTTYEQYF
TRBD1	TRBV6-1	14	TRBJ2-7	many	TGTGCCAGCAGTGAAGGGACGGACAGGGGCGAGCAGTACTTC	CASSEGTDRGEQYF
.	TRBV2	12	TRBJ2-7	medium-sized	TGTGCCAGCAGTACGGGGTTGTACGAGCAGTACTTC	CASSTGLYEQYF
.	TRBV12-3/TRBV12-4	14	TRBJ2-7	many	TGTGCCAGCAGTTTTGCGGGGGACAACTACGAGCAGTACTTC	CASSFAGDNYEQYF
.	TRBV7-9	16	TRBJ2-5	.	TGTGCCAGCAGTCAAGAGTGGGATCAAATTTTTGAGACCCAGTACTTC	CASSQEWDQIFETQYF
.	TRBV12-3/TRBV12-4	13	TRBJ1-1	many	TGTGCCAGCACCCTAGGGACAAGTCCACAAGCTTTCTTT	CASTLGTSPQAFF
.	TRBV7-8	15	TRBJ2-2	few	TGTGCCAGCAGCTTGGCCTATAGGGGGGCCGGGGAGCTGTTTTTT	CASSLAYRGAGELFF
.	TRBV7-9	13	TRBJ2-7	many	TGTGCCAGCACGATTGGGCTGTTCTACGAGCAGTACTTC	CASTIGLFYEQYF
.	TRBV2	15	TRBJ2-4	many	TGTGCCAGCATTATGGACCCAGGAGGCAAAAACATTCAGTACTTC	CASIMDPGGKNIQYF
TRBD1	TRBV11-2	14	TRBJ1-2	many	TGTGCCAGCAGCGAGGGACAGGGCCGCTATGGCTACACCTTC	CASSEGQGRYGYTF